This T cell receptor beta chain was recovered during a study of CD8+CD57+ T cells in acquired aplastic anemia. Trimming removed 4 bases from V and 8 bases from J, with 14 bases in between. This CDR3 has 13 residues. Germline lookup yields CDR1 LNHDA and CDR2 SQIVND (reference sequence). By flow cytometry, patients selected for sequencing had shown an expansion of CD8+CD57+ cells. At blood sampling, none of the patients had yet received therapy. TCR beta VDJ combinations and CDR3 sequences were profiled from genomic DNA. Using its own MiXCR run on the reads, TCRdb lists one record per CDR3 protein. The sample holds 170,000 or so distinct CDR3 sequences; around 60% are singletons and the top ten take about two fifths. Study observations and caveats: Overlapping CD8+ CDR3 repertoires of patients and controls contained about 27 shared sequences. Significant differences in CD8+ Simpson's diversity were not observed between patients and controls.

With regard to this clonotype: Its antigen is undetermined.

The TCR originated in a human donor with aplastic anemia. V gene TRBV19 combines with J gene TRBJ1-2; no firm D call. Sequenced input: sorted CD4+, CD8+, or CD8+CD57+ T cells (not recorded which) from PBMCs. The chain's CDR3 is CASSKLDPAGYTF. The CDR3 region has the DNA TGTGCCAGTAGTAAGTTAGATCCCGCCGGCTACACCTTC.